What follows is one T cell receptor beta chain and its context. Its antigen is still unknown. Repertoires were generated with immunoSEQ multiplex PCR, while TCRdb's copy carries only in-frame clones and drops some. Of some 150,000 clones listed, roughly 92% were seen once; the top ten hold more than 4.5%. This entry comes from a study of T cell responses to AZD1222 COVID-19 vaccine. The CDR3 consists of 13 residues. Trimming cost V 5 bases and J 0 bases, with 5 bases left between them. The germline V gene has CDR1 PRHDT and CDR2 FYEKMQ (reference sequence). General study points: Spike regions recognized by vaccine-associated CD4 TCRs spanned the protein, led by 160-218 and 743-854. Reportedly, close to half of spike-specific TCRs are directed against unmutated variant regions. Baseline seropositivity occurred in only a handful of AZD1222 recipients. In a largely white British group with more females than males, clonal diversity was possibly underestimated.

The material was peripheral blood, obtained on day 0 of AZD1222 vaccination. The receptor was isolated from an adult in good health. The V and J genes are TRBV13 and TRBJ2-1; D unresolved. The CDR3 sequence: CASSPASYNEQFF. For the CDR3, the DNA is TGTGCCAGCAGCCCGGCCTCCTACAATGAGCAGTTCTTC.